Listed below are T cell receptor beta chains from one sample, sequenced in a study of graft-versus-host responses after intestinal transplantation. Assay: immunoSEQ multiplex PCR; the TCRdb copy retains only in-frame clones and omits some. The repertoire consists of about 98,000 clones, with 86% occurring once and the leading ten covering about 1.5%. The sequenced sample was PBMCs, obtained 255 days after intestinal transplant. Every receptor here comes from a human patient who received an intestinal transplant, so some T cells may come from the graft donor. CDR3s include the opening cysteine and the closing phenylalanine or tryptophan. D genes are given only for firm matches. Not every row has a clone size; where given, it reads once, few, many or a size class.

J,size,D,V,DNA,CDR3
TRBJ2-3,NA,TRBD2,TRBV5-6,TGTGCCAGCAGCGGAGCCGGGACTATCTATTCGGATACGCAGTATTTT,CASSGAGTIYSDTQYF
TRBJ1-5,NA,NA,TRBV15,TGTGCCACCAGCAGACGCGGTAAGGGTAGAAATCAGCCCCAGCATTTT,CATSRRGKGRNQPQHF
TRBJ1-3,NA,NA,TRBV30,TGTGCCTGGAGTGTAGGGCAGTACCTCGGAAACACCATATATTTT,CAWSVGQYLGNTIYF
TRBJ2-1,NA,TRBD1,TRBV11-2,TGTGCCAGCAGCTTAGTGGCCCGGGACAGAAACAATGAGCAGTTCTTC,CASSLVARDRNNEQFF
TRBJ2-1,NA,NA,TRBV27,TGTGCCAGCAGTTTGGCTCGGTACAATGAGCAGTTCTTC,CASSLARYNEQFF
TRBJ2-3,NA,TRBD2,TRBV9,TGTGCCAGCAGCGAAGGGAGACTAGCGGGGGGCACAGATACGCAGTATTTT,CASSEGRLAGGTDTQYF
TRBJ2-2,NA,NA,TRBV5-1,TGCGCCAGCAGCTTGGCTGGGGGAACCGGGGAGCTGTTTTTT,CASSLAGGTGELFF
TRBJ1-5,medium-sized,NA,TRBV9,TGTGCCAGCAGCCTCGACAGCAATCAGCCCCAGCATTTT,CASSLDSNQPQHF
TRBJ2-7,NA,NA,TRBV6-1,TGTGCCAGCAGTGCGTCAACCGGGACGGGCTCCTACGAGCAGTACTTC,CASSASTGTGSYEQYF
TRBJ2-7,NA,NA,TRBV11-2,TGTGCCAGCAGCCGTACAGGGTCCCCCTACGAGCAGTACTTC,CASSRTGSPYEQYF
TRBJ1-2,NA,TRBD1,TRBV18,TGTGCCAGCTCCCCCGGAGGGACAGACTATGGCTACACCTTC,CASSPGGTDYGYTF
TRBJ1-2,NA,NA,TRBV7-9,TGTGCCAGCACCCAAGACAGGCAAACAGGGTGGGGCTACACCTTC,CASTQDRQTGWGYTF
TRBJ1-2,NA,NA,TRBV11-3,TGTGCCAGCAGCTCGGGGGATCCCCCCTATGGCTACACCTTC,CASSSGDPPYGYTF
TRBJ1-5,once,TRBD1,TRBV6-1,TGTGCCACCCGGACAGGGCTTCGTCAGCCCCAGCATTTT,CATRTGLRQPQHF
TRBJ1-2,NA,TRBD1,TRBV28,TGTGCCAGCAGTTTACCGGACAGGAGGGGCTATGGCTACACCTTC,CASSLPDRRGYGYTF
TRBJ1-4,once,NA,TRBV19,TGTGCCAGTAGTATAGAACAGCATAATGAAAAACTGTTTTTT,CASSIEQHNEKLFF
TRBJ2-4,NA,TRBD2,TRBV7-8,TGTGCCAGCAGCTCCCTCACCCGGACTAGCGGGAACATTCAGTACTTC,CASSSLTRTSGNIQYF
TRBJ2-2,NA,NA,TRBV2,TGTGCCAGCACCCGGGAGAACACCGGGGAGCTGTTTTTT,CASTRENTGELFF
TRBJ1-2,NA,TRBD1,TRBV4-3,TGCGCCAGCAGCCAAGAAGTTCTGTCCGGGACAGGAAACTATGGCTACACCTTC,CASSQEVLSGTGNYGYTF
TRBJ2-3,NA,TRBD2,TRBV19,TGTGCCAGTAGTAGGACTAGCGGGGGCCCTCCGGATACGCAGTATTTT,CASSRTSGGPPDTQYF
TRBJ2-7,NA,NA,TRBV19,TGTGCCAGTAGGGAGACAGGAACCAGCTCCTACGAGCAGTACTTC,CASRETGTSSYEQYF
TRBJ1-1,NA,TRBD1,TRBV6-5,TGTGCCAGCAGTAGAGACAGGGTGAACACTGAAGCTTTCTTT,CASSRDRVNTEAFF
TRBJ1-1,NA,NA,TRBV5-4,TGTGCCAGCAGCTTGCCCCGGGGTAGATACACTGAAGCTTTCTTT,CASSLPRGRYTEAFF
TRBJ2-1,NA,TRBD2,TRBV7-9,TGTGCCAGCAGCCGAGGTAGGGAGGGTGGAAATGAGCAGTTCTTC,CASSRGREGGNEQFF